This T cell receptor (beta chain) was found in a study of OX40 agonist ivuxolimab in advanced cancers. Some background on the complete study: Ivuxolimab was an agonistic, fully human IgG2 monoclonal antibody directed against OX40 (CD134), a costimulatory receptor. Among the approximately 50 dose-escalation patients, around 20 had hepatocellular carcinoma, 15 or so melanoma, 9 renal cell carcinoma and 9 head and neck cancer. Partial responses occurred in three dose-escalation patients: two with cutaneous melanoma and one with hepatocellular carcinoma. Patients were allowed to have had prior anti-PD-1, anti-PD-L1 or anti-CTLA-4 therapy, and 40% of the dose-escalation patients had been treated with checkpoint inhibitors. The paper reports the monotherapy dose-escalation portion (N of about 56 patients) of the phase I ivuxolimab trial. Intravenous ivuxolimab was administered to patients every 2 weeks at six dose levels: 0.01, 0.1, 0.3, 1.5, 3 and 10 mg/kg. Peripheral TCRbeta sequencing was intended to test whether TCR sequence diversity was altered and clonal T-cell expansion was caused by ivuxolimab. A male proportion of nearly 85% and a mean age of about 60 years, ranging from 23 to 79, were recorded for the dose-escalation cohort.

Patients with a history of autoimmune disease or receiving systemic immunosuppression were excluded from the trial. Peripheral blood for TCR sequencing was collected from all dose cohorts at baseline, on cycle 4 day 1, and on cycle 7 day 1. The samples were drawn from a first-in-human, open-label, multicenter phase I dose-escalation trial of ivuxolimab. Adults with locally advanced or metastatic head and neck squamous cell, hepatocellular, melanoma or renal cell carcinoma were enrolled in the trial. Before TCR sequencing, CD4+ T cells and CD8+ T cells were sorted from peripheral blood as separate populations. To sequence the TCRbeta CDR3 region, genomic DNA was isolated from the sorted cells. The immunoSEQ Assay was used to sequence the TCRbeta CDR3 regions. The table comes from immuneACCESS by way of TCRdb, which keeps in-frame sequences with V and J called. Part of the clones is missing from these tables; in studies checked, under half for an unresolved V gene and the rest for unknown reasons. The sample includes about 84,000 clones, with approximately 89% observed a single time. About 0.2% of the sample goes to the ten largest clones.

The investigation overall reported the following: Low levels of normalized T-cell clonal expansion were also seen in some nonresponding patients. In the 0.1-3.0 mg/kg groups, partial responders had among the lowest normalized peripheral clonal expansion, particularly in CD8+ T cells. After ivuxolimab, expanded clones were on average more numerous among CD8+ T cells than among CD4+ T cells. Clonal expansion of both CD4+ and CD8+ blood T cells was observed from baseline to week 6 at doses 0.1 to 3.0 mg/kg. The antigen specificity of the peripheral T cells that underwent clonal expansion was not determined.

The germline V gene provides CDR1 SNHLY and CDR2 FYNNEI. The CDR3 sequence holds 13 residues, the cysteine and phenylalanine included. CDR3 DNA is the only sequence kept; it has 39 bases, read in frame from the first base. Germline trimming amounts to 6 bases on V and 4 bases on J, with 5 as the count of junction bases outside the gene matches. As concerns this clone: The antigen it binds to is not known. No base qualities exist here, and no much larger clone lies one base off it.

This receptor was identified in an adult with an advanced solid tumor such as melanoma, head and neck, liver or kidney cancer. This chain is built from TRBV2 and TRBJ1-2; 7 middle bases align to TRBD1. Here the sequenced sample was CD4+ or CD8+ T cells sorted from blood, taken in a trial of the OX40 agonist ivuxolimab. The sequenced DNA: TGTGCCAGCAGCGTCGAGGGGGCCTATGGCTACACCTTC. This yields the protein CASSVEGAYGYTF.